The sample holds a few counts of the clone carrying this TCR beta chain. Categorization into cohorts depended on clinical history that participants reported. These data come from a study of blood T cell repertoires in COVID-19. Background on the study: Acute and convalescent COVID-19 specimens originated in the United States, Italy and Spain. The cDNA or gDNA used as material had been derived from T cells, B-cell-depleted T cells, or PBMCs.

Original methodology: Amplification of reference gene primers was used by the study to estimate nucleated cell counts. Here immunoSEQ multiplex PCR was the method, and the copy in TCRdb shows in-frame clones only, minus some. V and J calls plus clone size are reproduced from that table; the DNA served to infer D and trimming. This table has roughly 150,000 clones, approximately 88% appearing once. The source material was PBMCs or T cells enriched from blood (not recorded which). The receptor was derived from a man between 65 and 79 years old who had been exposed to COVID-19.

The CDR3 protein is CASSGQKDNEQFF. The CDR3 bases are TGCGCCAGCTCCGGACAGAAGGACAATGAGCAGTTCTTC. This chain connects TRBV10-2 to TRBJ2-1; tentative D call: TRBD1 (6 bases). Trimming took 8 bases from V and 5 from J, leaving 13 bases between them. Germline CDR1 is WSHSY and CDR2 is SAAADI. The length of the CDR3 is 13 residues.